This TCR beta chain is from a study of blood T cells in healthy people across ages. Findings and limits, study-wide: Those diversity estimates obtained from one million T cells were thought to be underestimates. More naive CD4+ cells and higher diversity were found in long-lived than in aged donors. Unsorted PBMCs prevented conclusive naive versus antigen-experienced comparison. A roughly linear age-dependent decrease characterized TCR beta diversity per million T cells.

To note about this clonotype: Its antigen is not known.

V lost 5 bases to trimming and J lost 1 base; unmatched junction nucleotides: 5. The CDR3 has 15 residues. Primers used in a second PCR of about 7 to 11 cycles were a sample-barcoded 5' primer and a J-beta primer mix. MiXCR was run by TCRdb on the 5' RACE reads, yielding one entry per CDR3 protein. The sample contains fewer than 900,000 distinct CDR3 sequences, 30% to 45% of which appear only once. Sequenced input: blood. V is TRBV12-3 or TRBV12-4 and J is TRBJ2-7, with 10 positions matching TRBD1. The sequence was obtained from a man younger than 30 in good health. The CDR3, as DNA: TGTGCCAGCAGTCCATGGACAGGGGGGTCCTACGAGCAGTACTTC. This encodes CASSPWTGGSYEQYF.